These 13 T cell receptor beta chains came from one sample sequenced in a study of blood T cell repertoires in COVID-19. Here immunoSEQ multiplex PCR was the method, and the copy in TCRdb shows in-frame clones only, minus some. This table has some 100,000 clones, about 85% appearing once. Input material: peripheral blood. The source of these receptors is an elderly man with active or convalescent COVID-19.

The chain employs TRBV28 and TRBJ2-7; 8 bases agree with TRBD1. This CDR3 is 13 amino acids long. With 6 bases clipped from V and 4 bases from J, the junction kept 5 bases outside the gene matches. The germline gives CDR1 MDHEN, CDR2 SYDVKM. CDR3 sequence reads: CASREQGGYEQYF. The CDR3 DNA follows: TGTGCCAGCAGGGAACAGGGGGGTTACGAGCAGTACTTC.

CDR3 bases: TGTGCCAGCAGACAGGGCTTCTCTGGAAACACCATATATTTT. This sequence encodes CASRQGFSGNTIYF. V is TRBV2 and J is TRBJ1-3; D is possibly TRBD1 (6 bases). V was shortened by 6 bases and J by 0 bases, with 9 bases between the two germline ends. Germline V gene lookup returns CDR1 SNHLY and CDR2 FYNNEI. The CDR3 spans 14 residues.

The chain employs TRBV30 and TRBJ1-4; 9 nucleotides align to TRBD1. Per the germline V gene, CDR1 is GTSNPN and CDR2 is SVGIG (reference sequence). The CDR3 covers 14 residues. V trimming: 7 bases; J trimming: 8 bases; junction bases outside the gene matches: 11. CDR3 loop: CASLRTGAREKLFF. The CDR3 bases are TGTGCCTCCCTTCGGACAGGGGCTAGAGAAAAACTGTTTTTT. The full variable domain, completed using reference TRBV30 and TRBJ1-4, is SQTIHQWPATLVQPVGSPLSLECTVEGTSNPNLYWYRQAAGRGLQLLFYSVGIGQISSEVPQNLSASRPQDRQFILSSKKLLLSDSGFYLCASLRTGAREKLFFGSGTQLSVL.

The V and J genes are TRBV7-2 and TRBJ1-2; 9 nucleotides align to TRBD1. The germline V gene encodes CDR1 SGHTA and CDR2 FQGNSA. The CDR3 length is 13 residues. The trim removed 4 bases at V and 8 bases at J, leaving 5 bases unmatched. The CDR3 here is CASSSGQGWGYTF. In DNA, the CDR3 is TGTGCCAGCAGCTCGGGACAGGGTTGGGGCTACACCTTC.

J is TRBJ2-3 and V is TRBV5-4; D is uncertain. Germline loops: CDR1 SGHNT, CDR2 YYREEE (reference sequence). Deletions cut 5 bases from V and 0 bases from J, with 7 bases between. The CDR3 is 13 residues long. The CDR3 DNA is TGTGCCAGCAGTCGCACTAGCACAGATACGCAGTATTTT. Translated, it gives CASSRTSTDTQYF.

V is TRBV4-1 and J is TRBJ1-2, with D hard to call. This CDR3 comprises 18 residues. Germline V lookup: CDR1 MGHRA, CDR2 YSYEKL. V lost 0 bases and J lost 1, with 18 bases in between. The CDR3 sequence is CASSQDGAAGSYNYGYTF. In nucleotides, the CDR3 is TGCGCCAGCAGCCAAGATGGTGCGGCGGGGAGTTATAACTATGGCTACACCTTC.

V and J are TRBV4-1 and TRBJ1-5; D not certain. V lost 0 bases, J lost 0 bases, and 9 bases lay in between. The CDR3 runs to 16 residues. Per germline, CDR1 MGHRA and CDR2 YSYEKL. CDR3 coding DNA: TGCGCCAGCAGCCAAGAGCCCCCAGATAGCAATCAGCCCCAGCATTTT. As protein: CASSQEPPDSNQPQHF.

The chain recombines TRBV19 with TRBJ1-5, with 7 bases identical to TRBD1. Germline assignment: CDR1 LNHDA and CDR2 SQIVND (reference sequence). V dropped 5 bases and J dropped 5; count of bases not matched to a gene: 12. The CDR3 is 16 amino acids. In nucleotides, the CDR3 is TGTGCCAGTAGTTACCCACCCCGACAGGGAGATCAGCCCCAGCATTTT. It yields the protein CASSYPPRQGDQPQHF. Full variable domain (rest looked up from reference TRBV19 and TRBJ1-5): DGGITQSPKYLFRKEGQNVTLSCEQNLNHDAMYWYRQDPGQGLRLIYYSQIVNDFQKGDIAEGYSVSREKKESFPLTVTSAQKNPTAFYLCASSYPPRQGDQPQHFGDGTRLSIL.

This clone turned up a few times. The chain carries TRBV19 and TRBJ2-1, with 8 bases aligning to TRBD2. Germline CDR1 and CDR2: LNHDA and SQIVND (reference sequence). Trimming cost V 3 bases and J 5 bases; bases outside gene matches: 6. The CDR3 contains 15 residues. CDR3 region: CASSMTSVSNNEQFF. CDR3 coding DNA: TGTGCCAGTAGTATGACTAGCGTTTCCAACAATGAGCAGTTCTTC.

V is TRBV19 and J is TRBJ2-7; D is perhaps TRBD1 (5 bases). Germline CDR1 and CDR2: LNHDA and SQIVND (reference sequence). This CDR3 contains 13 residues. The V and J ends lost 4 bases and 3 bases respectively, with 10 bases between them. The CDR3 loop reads CASSRQNYYEQYF. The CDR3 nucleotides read TGTGCCAGTAGTAGACAGAACTACTACGAGCAGTACTTC.

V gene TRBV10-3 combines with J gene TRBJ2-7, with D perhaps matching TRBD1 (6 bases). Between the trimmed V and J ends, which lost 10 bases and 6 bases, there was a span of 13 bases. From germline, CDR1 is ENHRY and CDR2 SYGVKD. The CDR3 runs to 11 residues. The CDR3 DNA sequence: TGTGCCACAGCAGGGGTCGGCGAGCAGTACTTC. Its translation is CATAGVGEQYF.

This CDR3 reads CASSLRTSYEQYF. CDR3 nucleotide sequence: TGCGCCAGCAGCCTCCGGACTAGCTACGAGCAGTACTTC. The V call is TRBV4-1, the J call TRBJ2-7, with 7 bases identical to TRBD2. This CDR3 is 13 amino acids long. CDR1 and CDR2 (germline): MGHRA, YSYEKL. V was pared by 4 bases and J by 3 bases, with 3 bases of the junction left unmatched.

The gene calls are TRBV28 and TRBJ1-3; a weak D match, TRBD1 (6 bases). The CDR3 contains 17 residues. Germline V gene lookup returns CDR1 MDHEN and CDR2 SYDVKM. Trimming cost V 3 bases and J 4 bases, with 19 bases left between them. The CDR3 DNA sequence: TGTGCCAGCAGTTTCAGACGAGGACAGCCCGCGGGAAACACCATATATTTT. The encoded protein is CASSFRRGQPAGNTIYF. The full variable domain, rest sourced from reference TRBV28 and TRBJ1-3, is DVKVTQSSRYLVKRTGEKVFLECVQDMDHENMFWYRQDPGLGLRLIYFSYDVKMKEKGDIPEGYSVSREKKERFSLILESASTNQTSMYLCASSFRRGQPAGNTIYFGEGSWLTVV.